One sample yielded the 4 T cell receptor beta chains listed below, sequenced in a study of beta chain features in type 1 diabetes (dated by TCRdb to 2016 to 2019). The investigation overall reported the following: Type 1 diabetes patients showed a moderate but significant shortening of TCRB CDR3 length in all four CD4+ subsets.

Receptor libraries were prepared by the immunoSEQ multiplex PCR assay. The High Capacity cDNA Reverse Transcription Kit was used to reverse transcribe all of the isolated RNA, meaning that expressed TCRB transcripts were what got sequenced. The table comes from immuneACCESS by way of TCRdb, which keeps in-frame sequences with V and J called. Part of the clones is missing from these tables; in studies checked, under half for an unresolved V gene and the rest for unknown reasons. A total of around 100,000 clones appear in this sample, about 26% of them only once. Roughly 0.58% of the sample rests with the top ten. These receptors are not linked to any known antigen. The sample consisted of central memory CD4+ T cells from blood. These receptors came from a woman younger than 30 with type 1 diabetes.

The chain couples TRBV1 to TRBJ1-2; the table's TRBD1 call for D was not verified on the DNA. TRBV1 is given as a pseudogene. The length of the CDR3 is 17 residues. The CDR3 bases are TGCACCAGCAGCCCCGGAACAGGGGGCGTTGGGTGCTATGGCTACACCTTC. This gives the protein CTSSPGTGGVGCYGYTF.

V gene TRBV28 combines with J gene TRBJ1-2; 8 bases line up with TRBD1. V lost 3 bases to trimming and J lost 3 bases; unmatched junction nucleotides: 0. The CDR3 sequence is 13 residues long. Germline V gene lookup returns CDR1 MDHEN and CDR2 SYDVKM. In DNA form, the CDR3 reads TGTGCCAGCAGTTTGGACAGGGACTATGGCTACACCTTC. Protein product: CASSLDRDYGYTF.

The genes are TRBV19 and TRBJ1-5; TRBD1 aligns across 8 bases. V dropped 3 bases and J dropped 6; count of bases not matched to a gene: 16. The CDR3 is 18 amino acids. CDR1 LNHDA and CDR2 SQIVND come from the germline V gene (reference sequence). In DNA, the CDR3 is TGTGCCAGTAGTATCCACCCGGACAGGGTTGGAGGGACTCAGCCCCAGCATTTT. It yields the protein CASSIHPDRVGGTQPQHF.

There are a few counts of this clone. The chain joins TRBV18 to TRBJ1-2, with TRBD1 identical over 9 bases. The CDR3 runs 12 residues. Per the germline V gene, CDR1 is KGHSH and CDR2 is LQKENI. V lost 6 bases, J lost 14 bases, and 10 bases stayed unmatched. CDR3 residues: CASSIPGQGRTF. In DNA, the CDR3 is TGTGCCAGCTCCATTCCGGGACAGGGTAGAACCTTC.